Each of the 16 T cell receptor beta chains below was sequenced from the same sample in a study of T-cell reconstitution after alpha-beta-depleted transplantation in children. Unique molecular identifiers were incorporated into the prepared TCRbeta library. Using its own MiXCR run on the PCR reads, TCRdb lists one record per CDR3 protein. The sample contains a few hundred thousand distinct CDR3 sequences, roughly a quarter of which appear only once. Material: PBMCs, obtained before TCRalphabeta/CD19-depleted stem cell transplant. The receptors come from a girl aged 2-10 years with Fanconi anemia, due to receive a stem cell transplant.

The chain combines TRBV18 with TRBJ1-1; no definite D call. CDR3 length equals 14 residues. The germline V gene has CDR1 KGHSH and CDR2 LQKENI. V shed 3 bases and J shed 3 bases, with 11 bases lying between them. Here the CDR3 reads CASSPIRGDTEAFF. The CDR3 nucleotides read TGTGCCAGCTCACCTATTCGCGGTGACACTGAAGCTTTCTTT.

This clonotype came up many times. The J gene is TRBJ2-7, the V gene TRBV29-1; 9 nucleotides align to TRBD1. The CDR3 is made up of 14 amino acids. Per germline, CDR1 SQVTM and CDR2 ANQGSEA. The junction had 6 bases not matched to a gene; V was cut back by 0 bases and J by 6 bases. CDR3 DNA: TGCAGCGTTGAAGATCCGGGACAGGGTTTCGAGCAGTACTTC. Amino acids: CSVEDPGQGFEQYF.

This clonotype was detected only once. This chain joins TRBV12-3 or TRBV12-4 and TRBJ2-2, with D unresolved. This CDR3 is 15 amino acids long. Trimming stripped 6 bases from V and 0 bases from J, with 11 bases between. Here the CDR3 reads CASRFIMSNTGELFF. In DNA, the CDR3 is TGTGCCAGCAGATTTATCATGTCGAACACCGGGGAGCTGTTTTTT.

This chain links TRBV7-8 with TRBJ2-7, with 11 bases aligning to TRBD1. Germline CDR1 SGHVS, CDR2 FQNEAQ. This CDR3 region has 16 residues. V shed 5 bases and J 4 bases; nucleotides not matched to a gene: 10. CDR3 nucleotides: TGTGCCAGCAGCCGATTAACCGGGACAGGGGGATACGAGCAGTACTTC. As protein: CASSRLTGTGGYEQYF.

This clonotype has more than one count but fewer than ten. The rearrangement links TRBV6-5 to TRBJ1-2; 8 bases agree with TRBD1. The germline gives CDR1 MNHEY, CDR2 SVGAGI. Trimming cost V 2 bases and J 7 bases; bases outside gene matches: 3. This CDR3 has 13 residues. The CDR3 loop is CASSYGQGRGYTF. The CDR3 region has the DNA TGTGCCAGCAGTTACGGACAGGGACGTGGCTACACCTTC.

This chain connects TRBV6-1 to TRBJ2-1, with a tentative D call TRBD2 (6 bases). The CDR3 has 13 amino acids. V lost 6 bases and J 2 bases, leaving 8 bases between the germline ends. Germline loops: CDR1 MNHNS, CDR2 SASEGT. CDR3 in DNA: TGTGCCAGCAGAGGGAGGCCCTACAATGAGCAGTTCTTC. The encoded protein is CASRGRPYNEQFF.

This chain joins TRBV9 and TRBJ2-7, with D maybe TRBD1 (6 bases). V gave up 0 bases and J gave up 5 bases, with 9 bases separating them. Germline-derived CDR1 and CDR2 are SGDLS and YYNGEE. This CDR3 is built from 13 residues. The CDR3 DNA reads TGTGCCAGCAGCGTAGGGGGGCTGGACGAGCAGTACTTC. Residues: CASSVGGLDEQYF.

This clonotype was counted only a few times. This chain links TRBV20-1 with TRBJ1-1; weak D call: TRBD1 (5 bases). Trimming shortened V by 3 bases and J by 2 bases, and 7 bases separated the two germline ends. CDR1 is DFQATT and CDR2 is SNEGSKA in the germline V gene (reference sequence). The CDR3 has 12 amino acids. The CDR3 is CSARTANTEAFF. Written as DNA, the CDR3 is TGCAGTGCTAGGACAGCCAACACTGAAGCTTTCTTT.

CDR3: CAVGVAGGSPATDTQYF. The CDR3 region has the DNA TGTGCCGTCGGGGTGGCAGGGGGCTCCCCAGCCACAGATACGCAGTATTTT. The V call is TRBV25-1, the J call TRBJ2-3, with TRBD1 matching over 8 bases. The CDR3 has 17 residues. In germline, CDR1 is MGHDK, CDR2 SYGVNS. V was pared by 11 bases and J by 2 bases, with 18 bases of the junction left unmatched. Together with reference TRBV25-1 and TRBJ2-3, the CDR3 gives the full variable domain: EADIYQTPRYLVIGTGKKITLECSQTMGHDKMYWYQQDPGMELHLIHYSYGVNSTEKGDLSSESTVSRIRTEHFPLTLESARPSHTSQYLCAVGVAGGSPATDTQYFGPGTRLTVL.

CDR3 in DNA: TGTGCTAGTGGTTCCCCCCGGGACAGGGGGAGTGAAGCTTTCTTT. Protein: CASGSPRDRGSEAFF. The chain carries TRBV12-5 and TRBJ1-1, with 11 bases that match TRBD1. Germline CDR1 LGHNT, CDR2 FRNRAP. The CDR3 sequence is 15 residues long. V was clipped by 4 bases and J by 7 bases; unmatched bases: 8.

Concerning this clonotype: A read error is possible here, since a much larger clone lies one base away. This chain connects TRBV27 to TRBJ2-7; TRBD1 might be the D (5 bases). V lost 2 bases and J lost 2, with 10 bases in between. There are 14 residues in the CDR3. Germline V gene lookup returns CDR1 MNHEY and CDR2 SMNVEV (reference sequence). CDR3 DNA: TGTGCCAGCAGTTTACCCGACAGAACCTACGAGCAGTACTTC. Residues: CASSLPDRTYEQYF.

This clonotype was observed many times. The chain links TRBV12-3 or TRBV12-4 to TRBJ1-1; 7 bases agree with TRBD1. J lost 0 bases, V lost 2 bases, and 0 bases had no gene match. This CDR3 is 14 amino acids long. The CDR3 DNA reads as TGTGCCAGCAGTTTACAGGGGGTGAACACTGAAGCTTTCTTT. It yields the protein CASSLQGVNTEAFF.

The CDR3, as DNA: TGTGCCAGCAGCTTAGTAAGGGTTGGAGATACGCAGTATTTT. It codes for CASSLVRVGDTQYF. V gene TRBV7-2 combines with J gene TRBJ2-3; D remains unclear. CDR3 length equals 14 residues. Germline V CDR1 and CDR2: SGHTA, FQGNSA. Trimming took 1 base from V and 5 from J, leaving 10 bases between them.

Ten or more counts support this clonotype. The V call is TRBV10-3, the J call TRBJ2-7; a weak D match, TRBD2 (5 bases). The CDR3 sequence is 14 residues long. From germline, CDR1 is ENHRY and CDR2 SYGVKD. V shed 1 base and J shed 5 bases, with 12 bases lying between them. This CDR3 is CAISEYVLGNEQYF. Here the CDR3 DNA reads TGTGCCATCAGTGAGTACGTACTAGGTAACGAGCAGTACTTC.

This clonotype was counted only a few times. The rearrangement links TRBV21-1 to TRBJ2-3; the D call in the table, TRBD2, was not verified against the DNA. TRBV21-1 is reported as a pseudogene. The CDR3 covers 15 residues. Here the CDR3 DNA reads TGTGCCAGCAGCCTTAGCGGGAGCCTATCAGATACGCAGTATTTT. Amino acid sequence: CASSLSGSLSDTQYF.

This clonotype was recorded many times. The V and J genes are TRBV29-1 and TRBJ2-1, with 10 bases identical to TRBD1. This CDR3 spans 16 amino acids. Per germline, CDR1 SQVTM and CDR2 ANQGSEA. The V gene end was trimmed by 4 bases and the J gene end by 0 bases; junction bases not matched to a gene: 6. CDR3 residues: CSVVSGTGVSYNEQFF. The CDR3, as DNA: TGCAGCGTTGTCTCCGGGACAGGGGTCTCCTACAATGAGCAGTTCTTC.